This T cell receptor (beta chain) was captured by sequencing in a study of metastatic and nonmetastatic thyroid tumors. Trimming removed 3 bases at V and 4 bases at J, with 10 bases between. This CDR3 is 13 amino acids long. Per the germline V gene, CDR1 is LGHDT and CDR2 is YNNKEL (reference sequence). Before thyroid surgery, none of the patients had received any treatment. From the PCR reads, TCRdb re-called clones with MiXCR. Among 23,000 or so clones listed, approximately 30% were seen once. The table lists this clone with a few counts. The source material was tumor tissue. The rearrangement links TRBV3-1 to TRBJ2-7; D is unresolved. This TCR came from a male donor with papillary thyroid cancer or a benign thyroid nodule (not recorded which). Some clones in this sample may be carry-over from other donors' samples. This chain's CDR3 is CASSHKDRYEQYF. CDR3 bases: TGTGCCAGCAGCCATAAGGATAGATACGAGCAGTACTTC.